This entry describes one T cell receptor (beta chain). In the original workflow: Estimated nucleated cell counts came from reference gene primer amplification. TCRdb's table, derived via immunoSEQ multiplex PCR, lists solely in-frame clones and lacks some. V and J calls and clone size follow that table, whereas D and trimming were derived from the DNA. The sample holds about 91,000 clones, more than 75% seen once. This specimen belongs to a study of blood T cell repertoires in COVID-19. Study-wide context: COVID-19 samples, acute and convalescent, were from the United States, Italy and Spain.

The germline V gene has CDR1 MNHEY and CDR2 SVGAGI. The CDR3 totals 14 residues. J gave up 0 bases and V 6 bases, and 4 bases lay outside the gene matches. The chain combines TRBV6-5 with TRBJ1-1; 7 bases line up with TRBD1. The origin of this receptor is a woman of 80 years or more with active COVID-19. Sequencing was done on a sample of peripheral blood. The chain's CDR3 is CASSPGQLNTEAFF. CDR3 coding DNA: TGTGCCAGCAGCCCGGGACAGCTGAACACTGAAGCTTTCTTT.